The 10 T cell receptor beta chains presented below share a single source sample, sequenced in a study of post-analysis software for immune sequencing data. Their antigens remain unidentified. Unique molecular identifiers were built into the TCR beta cDNA libraries. TCRdb reanalysed the PCR reads using MiXCR and keeps one entry per CDR3 protein. Of about 820,000 distinct CDR3 sequences in the sample, around 53% were seen once. Points from the study as a whole: About five TRBV segments appeared more often in patients than in controls, and TRBV5-6, TRBV5-1 and TRBV20-1 were among these.

The sequenced sample was blood. These receptors originate from a girl aged 10-17 years with multiple sclerosis.

J is TRBJ1-5 and V is TRBV20-1; 8 bases fit TRBD1. The V gene's germline CDR1 is DFQATT and CDR2 SNEGSKA (reference sequence). There are 12 residues in the CDR3. The V and J ends lost 6 bases and 11 bases, in that order; junction bases with no gene match: 9. The CDR3 here is CSARQGAEAQHF. CDR3 nucleotides: TGCAGTGCGCGCCAGGGGGCAGAAGCCCAGCATTTT.

This clonotype was counted between two and nine times. The gene calls are TRBV7-9 and TRBJ1-2; TRBD1 is a possible D gene (5 bases). This CDR3 has 14 residues. Trimming removed 0 bases from V and 6 bases from J, with 11 bases in between. Germline V gene sequence: CDR1 SEHNR, CDR2 FQNEAQ (reference sequence). In DNA form, the CDR3 reads TGTGCCAGCAGCTTAGCGCAAGGGGTGGATGGCTACACCTTC. Translated: CASSLAQGVDGYTF.

J is TRBJ2-5 and V is TRBV6-5; the match to TRBD2 covers 9 bases. The CDR3 is 15 residues long. V was pared by 0 bases and J by 2 bases, with 1 base of the junction left unmatched. Germline CDR1 MNHEY, CDR2 SVGAGI. CDR3 sequence: CASSYSTSGQETQYF. As DNA, the CDR3 is TGTGCCAGCAGTTACTCGACTAGCGGTCAAGAGACCCAGTACTTC.

This chain links TRBV12-3 or TRBV12-4 with TRBJ1-4; D not certain. Trimming cost V 1 base and J 8 bases, with 11 bases left between them. The CDR3 length is 14 residues. CDR3: CASSLGQSWEKLFF. The CDR3 bases are TGTGCCAGCAGTTTAGGTCAGTCCTGGGAAAAACTGTTTTTT.

This clonotype was detected a few times. The chain is built from TRBV29-1 and TRBJ2-1; perhaps TRBD1 as D (6 bases). V lost 6 bases and J 7 bases, leaving 16 bases between the germline ends. Germline CDR1 reads SQVTM; CDR2 reads ANQGSEA. The CDR3 runs to 13 residues. The CDR3 reads CSVLTGNENEQFF. Written as DNA, the CDR3 is TGCAGCGTACTGACAGGAAACGAAAATGAGCAGTTCTTC.

A note on this clonotype: At one end, the junction sequence differs from germline, possibly due to a read error. The V gene is TRBV20-1, the J gene TRBJ2-7; 7 nucleotides line up with TRBD2. Germline V gene lookup returns CDR1 DFQATT and CDR2 SNEGSKA (reference sequence). There are 14 residues in the CDR3. CDR3 in amino acids: CSASPGTTSYEQYF. CDR3 bases: TGCAGTGCTAGCCCCGGGACTACCTCCTACGAGCAGTACTTT.

This clonotype was seen a few times. The chain carries TRBV7-9 and TRBJ1-2, with TRBD1 matching over 8 bases. This CDR3 contains 17 residues. The V and J ends lost 4 bases and 5 bases, in that order; junction bases with no gene match: 15. The germline CDR1 and CDR2 sequences are SEHNR and FQNEAQ (reference sequence). CDR3 amino acids: CASSSETGVGPHYGYTF. The CDR3 bases are TGTGCCAGCAGCTCGGAGACAGGGGTAGGGCCCCATTATGGCTACACCTTC.

The CDR3 loop is CASSPRRRGTSTDTQYF. CDR3 DNA sequence: TGTGCCAGCAGCCCCAGACGAAGGGGAACGAGCACAGATACGCAGTATTTT. The chain joins TRBV7-2 to TRBJ2-3, with D possibly TRBD1 on 5 matching bases. CDR1 is SGHTA and CDR2 is FQGNSA in the germline V gene. V was cut by 5 bases and J by 0 bases, with 18 bases left in between. The CDR3 length is 17 residues.

The gene calls are TRBV12-3 or TRBV12-4 and TRBJ2-3; 8 nucleotides match TRBD1. The V and J ends lost 3 bases and 1 base, in that order; junction bases with no gene match: 9. CDR3 length equals 17 residues. The CDR3 DNA reads TGTGCCAGCAGTTTCGCACCGGGACAGGATCGCACAGATACGCAGTATTTT. It encodes CASSFAPGQDRTDTQYF.

V usage is TRBV7-9 and J usage is TRBJ1-5; tentatively, D is TRBD1 (6 bases). Trimming pared 5 bases from V and 5 bases from J, leaving 10 bases between. This CDR3 is built from 13 residues. Looked up from germline, CDR1 is SEHNR and CDR2 is FQNEAQ (reference sequence). This CDR3 is CASSVGGHQPQHF. CDR3 sequence (DNA): TGTGCCAGCAGCGTAGGGGGACATCAGCCCCAGCATTTT.